These T cell receptor beta chains were read from a single sample in a study of identical twins. TCRdb independently ran MiXCR on the 5' RACE reads; one entry per CDR3 protein. The profile covers 1.5 million to 2 million distinct CDR3 sequences, with less than 40% appearing a single time and under 0.35% taken by the ten largest. Sequencing was done on a sample of cord blood. These receptor sequences come from a newborn girl in good health. The CDR3 runs from the conserved cysteine through the conserved F or W. The order of the fields is V gene, clone size, J gene, CDR3 length, D gene, CDR3 DNA, CDR3 protein. The D gene is left open where the match is weak. Not every row has a clone size; where given, it reads once, few, many or a size class.

>TRBV5-1|NA|TRBJ2-3|14|NA
TGCGCCAGCAGCCCACTCGTACCCACAGATACGCAGTATTTT
CASSPLVPTDTQYF
>TRBV21-1|few|TRBJ2-3|17|NA
TGTGCCAGCAGCAAACCTCCCTTAAAGGACTTCACAGATACGCAGTATTTT
CASSKPPLKDFTDTQYF
>TRBV5-1|few|TRBJ2-1|16|NA
TGCGCCAGCAGCGGAGGGACTTCTAGCCCCTACAATGAGCAGTTCTTC
CASSGGTSSPYNEQFF
>TRBV3-1|few|TRBJ2-3|15|NA
TGTTCCAGCAGCCTAGGGCTAGCTTCCGCAGATACGCAGTATTTT
CSSSLGLASADTQYF
>TRBV10-3|NA|TRBJ2-3|15|TRBD2
TGTGCCATCAGTGAGTCTAGCGGGGTCACAGATACGCAGTATTTT
CAISESSGVTDTQYF
>TRBV6-5|once|TRBJ1-2|12|TRBD1
TGTGCCAGCAGCGACAGGGACTATGGCGACACCTTC
CASSDRDYGDTF
>TRBV6-5|NA|TRBJ2-7|15|NA
TGTGCCAGCAGTTACACTCGGACCCCAGAGGGGTCCCAGTACTTC
CASSYTRTPEGSQYF
>TRBV28|NA|TRBJ2-3|18|TRBD2
TGTGCCATCGCTCTAGCGGGAGGGGTATGGATGGGCACAGATACGCAGTATTTT
CAIALAGGVWMGTDTQYF
>TRBV5-4|few|TRBJ2-5|14|TRBD2
TGTGCCAGCAGCTTGACGGCTAGCGGCGAGACCCAGTACTTC
CASSLTASGETQYF
>TRBV4-1|NA|TRBJ2-2|14|TRBD2
TGCGCCAGCAGCCAAGCGGGAGGGCCCGGGGAGCTGTTTTTT
CASSQAGGPGELFF
>TRBV27|few|TRBJ1-6|15|NA
TGTGCCAGCAGTTTATGGGGGGAGTATAATTCACCCCTCCACTTT
CASSLWGEYNSPLHF
>TRBV21-1|few|TRBJ2-7|19|NA
TGTGCCAGCAGCAAACCGGGACTAGCGGGGGTTAACGTCTCCTACGAGCAGTACTTC
CASSKPGLAGVNVSYEQYF